This T cell receptor beta chain was observed in a study of blood T cell repertoires in COVID-19. Only a few counts were recorded for this clone. The CDR3 length is 15 residues. Per germline, CDR1 LGHNA and CDR2 YSLEER. J lost 4 bases, V lost 4 bases, and 3 bases had no gene match. This table comes from immunoSEQ multiplex PCR, and its TCRdb copy is limited to in-frame clones, with some not included. The table lists roughly 230,000 clones, 65% to 85% of them singletons. The chain employs TRBV4-3 and TRBJ2-7, with 14 bases fitting TRBD2. This sequence originates from a woman in her sixties or seventies who had recovered from COVID-19. Sequenced sample: PBMCs or T cells enriched from blood (not recorded which). The CDR3 sequence: CASSLGLAGGYEQYF. For the CDR3, the DNA is TGCGCCAGCAGCCTCGGACTAGCGGGGGGTTACGAGCAGTACTTC.